This T cell receptor beta chain comes out of a study of blood T cell repertoires in COVID-19. The method was immunoSEQ multiplex PCR; TCRdb's version includes in-frame clones alone and lacks a portion of them. The data hold approximately 240,000 clones, with about 79% observed a single time. J was trimmed by 8 bases and V by 6 bases; bases with no gene match: 18. Looked up from germline, CDR1 is KGHSH and CDR2 is LQKENI. There are 16 residues in the CDR3. The sequence was obtained from a woman aged 40 to 50 who had recovered from COVID-19. V is TRBV18 and J is TRBJ1-2; 7 bases fit TRBD1. The sequencing input was peripheral blood. The CDR3 loop reads CASSPQRTGTDTGYTF. CDR3 nucleotide sequence: TGTGCCAGCTCGCCCCAACGAACCGGGACAGACACAGGCTACACCTTC. The complete variable domain, with remaining parts taken from reference TRBV18 and TRBJ1-2, reads NAGVMQNPRHLVRRRGQEARLRCSPMKGHSHVYWYRQLPEEGLKFMVYLQKENIIDESGMPKERFSAEFPKEGPSILRIQQVVRGDSAAYFCASSPQRTGTDTGYTFGSGTRLTVV.